The subject of this entry is one T cell receptor (beta chain). This CDR3 is also generated by other DNA sequences in the sample. V was clipped by 5 bases and J by 2 bases, with 7 bases between them. Germline V gene data show CDR1 as SGHRS and CDR2 as YFSETQ. CDR3 length equals 12 residues. The data are from a study of shared clonotypes between healthy human individuals. Data came from immunoSEQ multiplex PCR; TCRdb stores just in-frame clones and leaves some out. The profile shows 2,500,000 or so clones, more than 85% of them singletons. The sample was naive CD4+ T cells from PBMCs. Regarding subset: CD45RA+ positively selected. This chain uses TRBV5-1 with TRBJ2-5; D not certain. The receptor comes from a young man in good health. Some clones in this sample may be carry-over from other donors' samples. The CDR3 sequence: CASSFDQETQYF. CDR3 DNA sequence: TGCGCCAGCAGTTTCGATCAAGAGACCCAGTACTTC.